The 21 T cell receptor beta chains in this list originate from one sample, sequenced in a study of shared clonotypes between healthy human individuals. Sequencing used immunoSEQ multiplex PCR; TCRdb keeps in-frame clones, though not all of them. In the table there are about 1,800,000 clones, about 95% of which are singletons. The naive CD8 fraction comprised CD45RO-negative cells positively selected for CCR7 and excluded terminally differentiated effector memory CD45RA+ cells. What was sequenced was naive CD8+ T cells sorted from blood. The receptors here all came from a young man in good health.

The chain is built from TRBV27 and TRBJ1-1, with 8 nucleotides matching TRBD1. Unmatched junction bases numbered 8, after V lost 5 bases and J lost 0 bases. This CDR3 has 16 residues. From germline, CDR1 is MNHEY and CDR2 SMNVEV (reference sequence). The CDR3 is CASSPRQGPMNTEAFF. The CDR3 nucleotides are TGTGCCAGCAGTCCCCGACAGGGGCCGATGAACACTGAAGCTTTCTTT.

This chain uses TRBV13 with TRBJ2-5, with a tentative D call TRBD1 (8 bases). Trimming pared 5 bases from V and 5 bases from J, leaving 18 bases between. This CDR3 spans 15 amino acids. Looked up from germline, CDR1 is PRHDT and CDR2 is FYEKMQ (reference sequence). The CDR3 loop is CASSPRGQGGETQYF. The CDR3 DNA reads TGTGCCAGCAGCCCCCGCGGACAGGGAGGGGAGACCCAGTACTTC.

The chain joins TRBV4-3 to TRBJ1-4; TRBD1 might be the D (5 bases). The CDR3 totals 15 residues. V was trimmed by 3 bases and J by 4 bases, leaving 12 bases between them. CDR1 and CDR2 from the germline V gene are LGHNA and YSLEER. The CDR3 sequence: CASSQLGPSNEKLFF. For the CDR3, the DNA is TGCGCCAGCAGCCAGTTGGGACCGAGTAATGAAAAACTGTTTTTT.

About this clone itself: The same CDR3 can be traced to other DNA sequences in this sample. This chain connects TRBV30 to TRBJ2-7, with 8 positions matching TRBD1. V lost 1 base to trimming and J lost 4 bases; unmatched junction nucleotides: 3. In germline, CDR1 is GTSNPN, CDR2 SVGIG (reference sequence). The CDR3 spans 13 residues. The CDR3 sequence: CAWSETGGYEQYF. DNA of the CDR3: TGTGCCTGGAGTGAAACAGGGGGGTACGAGCAGTACTTC. The whole variable domain, filled in from reference TRBV30 and TRBJ2-7, reads SQTIHQWPATLVQPVGSPLSLECTVEGTSNPNLYWYRQAAGRGLQLLFYSVGIGQISSEVPQNLSASRPQDRQFILSSKKLLLSDSGFYLCAWSETGGYEQYFGPGTRLTVT.

Details on this clone: Different DNA sequences within this sample yield the same CDR3. The chain uses TRBV4-2 and TRBJ1-1; no definite D call. Trimming took 0 bases from V and 0 from J, leaving 8 bases between them. Germline loops: CDR1 LGHNA, CDR2 YNFKEQ. The CDR3 length is 15 residues. The CDR3 sequence: CASSQESGLNTEAFF. CDR3 DNA sequence: TGTGCCAGCAGCCAAGAATCGGGGTTGAACACTGAAGCTTTCTTT.

Points on this clone: This sample also contains other DNA sequences that code for the same CDR3. This sequence joins TRBV19 and TRBJ1-5; TRBD1 agrees at 9 bases. Germline V CDR1 and CDR2: LNHDA, SQIVND (reference sequence). V lost 3 bases to trimming and J lost 4 bases; unmatched junction nucleotides: 4. This CDR3 comprises 15 residues. The CDR3 DNA is TGTGCCAGTAGTATCTGGACAGGGGAAAATCAGCCCCAGCATTTT. This sequence encodes CASSIWTGENQPQHF.

The table lists this clone with a few counts. The chain combines TRBV10-1 with TRBJ2-2, with 11 bases fitting TRBD2. Unmatched junction bases numbered 10, after V lost 10 bases and J lost 3 bases. The CDR3 is 16 amino acids. Germline CDR1 WNHNN, CDR2 SYGVQD (reference sequence). Here the CDR3 DNA reads TGCGCCACGCATGGGCTAGCGGGAGGACACACCGGGGAGCTGTTTTTT. Translation gives CATHGLAGGHTGELFF.

CDR3 amino acids: CASSQVSAATGELFF. In nucleotides, the CDR3 is TGCGCCAGCAGCCAAGTGTCCGCGGCGACCGGGGAGCTGTTTTTT. V gene TRBV4-1 combines with J gene TRBJ2-2; D not certain. The V end was cut by 1 base, the J end by 5 bases, with 11 bases between. There are 15 residues in the CDR3. Germline CDR1 reads MGHRA; CDR2 reads YSYEKL.

The chain is built from TRBV4-1 and TRBJ2-3; D unclear. The CDR3 contains 15 residues. Trimming left V 0 bases short and J 3 bases short, with 10 bases between. The V gene's germline CDR1 is MGHRA and CDR2 YSYEKL. The CDR3 nucleotides are TGCGCCAGCAGCCAAGATTGGCAGGAAACAGATACGCAGTATTTT. This sequence encodes CASSQDWQETDTQYF.

The gene calls are TRBV5-1 and TRBJ2-5; the D is unclear. The CDR3 is 12 residues long. V was pared by 5 bases and J by 2 bases, with 7 bases between. Per the germline V gene, CDR1 is SGHRS and CDR2 is YFSETQ. CDR3 sequence: CASRGGQETQYF. The DNA for the CDR3 is TGCGCCAGCAGGGGCGGTCAAGAGACCCAGTACTTC.

The chain has TRBV9 and TRBJ2-5; D is perhaps TRBD1 (5 bases). V was clipped by 4 bases and J by 0 bases, with 10 bases between them. Germline V gene data show CDR1 as SGDLS and CDR2 as YYNGEE. The CDR3 runs 14 residues. CDR3 coding DNA: TGTGCCAGCAGCAAACAGGTGTACCAAGAGACCCAGTACTTC. It specifies CASSKQVYQETQYF.

This chain uses TRBV5-5 with TRBJ1-3, with a weak D call TRBD1 (6 bases). Germline V CDR1 and CDR2: SGHKS, YYEKEE (reference sequence). The CDR3 covers 15 residues. Trimming took 1 base from V and 4 from J, leaving 12 bases between them. The DNA for the CDR3 is TGTGCCAGCAGCTTGTCGGGGGGCCCAGGAAACACCATATATTTT. Protein: CASSLSGGPGNTIYF.

The chain employs TRBV15 and TRBJ2-5, with no clear D. V was trimmed by 3 bases and J by 2 bases, leaving 7 bases between them. The CDR3 loop spans 13 amino acids. Per germline, CDR1 LNHNV and CDR2 YYDKDF (reference sequence). The CDR3 sequence: CATSRGPQETQYF. In DNA, the CDR3 is TGTGCCACCAGCAGGGGTCCGCAAGAGACCCAGTACTTC.

The chain carries TRBV2 and TRBJ2-1, with TRBD2 identical over 14 bases. V trimming: 4 bases; J trimming: 2 bases; junction bases outside the gene matches: 4. This CDR3 comprises 17 residues. The germline V gene has CDR1 SNHLY and CDR2 FYNNEI. CDR3 in DNA: TGTGCCAGCAGTGGCGGACTAGCGGGGGGAACCTACAATGAGCAGTTCTTC. Translated: CASSGGLAGGTYNEQFF.

The chain links TRBV6-1 to TRBJ1-5; tentative D call: TRBD1 (5 bases). This CDR3 contains 17 residues. Germline V lookup: CDR1 MNHNS, CDR2 SASEGT. V lost 3 bases and J 2 bases, leaving 17 bases between the germline ends. DNA for the CDR3: TGTGCCAGCAGTGATATTGGGACCGCCCCAGGCAATCAGCCCCAGCATTTT. Translation gives CASSDIGTAPGNQPQHF.

The chain joins TRBV5-6 to TRBJ2-5; 10 bases map to TRBD2. The CDR3 runs to 16 residues. CDR1 SGHDT and CDR2 YYEEEE come from the germline V gene. The trim removed 0 bases at V and 3 bases at J, leaving 5 bases unmatched. As DNA, the CDR3 is TGTGCCAGCAGCTTGGGACTAGCGGGCCCAGAAGAGACCCAGTACTTC. It is translated as CASSLGLAGPEETQYF.

The genes are TRBV5-4 and TRBJ2-7; 7 bases fit TRBD2. Trimming removed 3 bases from V and 7 bases from J; junction bases left unmatched: 4. CDR1 SGHNT and CDR2 YYREEE come from the germline V gene (reference sequence). The CDR3 is made up of 12 amino acids. CDR3: CASSYWGGEQYF. In DNA, the CDR3 is TGTGCCAGCAGCTATTGGGGGGGTGAGCAGTACTTC.

As to this clone: Other DNA sequences in the same sample also yield this CDR3. The chain couples TRBV9 to TRBJ1-1; possible D gene TRBD1, 5 bases. The CDR3 consists of 12 residues. The V gene's germline CDR1 is SGDLS and CDR2 YYNGEE. Between the trimmed V and J ends, which lost 4 bases and 6 bases, there was a span of 10 bases. CDR3: CASSPPGPEAFF. CDR3 nucleotide sequence: TGTGCCAGCAGCCCGCCGGGACCTGAAGCTTTCTTT.

CDR3 region: CASSLRGAAETQYF. As DNA, the CDR3 is TGTGCCAGCAGCTTACGGGGGGCAGCGGAGACCCAGTACTTC. The chain uses TRBV28 and TRBJ2-5, with D possibly matching TRBD2 (7 bases). The germline CDR1 and CDR2 sequences are MDHEN and SYDVKM. This CDR3 is built from 14 residues. Trimming took off 6 bases at V and 5 bases at J, with 16 bases between the two ends.

As to this clone: Other nucleotide sequences from this sample produce the same CDR3. This sequence joins TRBV5-6 and TRBJ2-7, with a tentative D call TRBD2 (5 bases). With 0 bases removed from V and 0 bases from J, the gap between germline ends came to 7 bases. Germline V CDR1 and CDR2: SGHDT, YYEEEE. The CDR3 runs to 14 residues. The CDR3 region is CASSLEAGSYEQYF. For the CDR3, the DNA is TGTGCCAGCAGCTTGGAGGCGGGCTCCTACGAGCAGTACTTC.

The gene calls are TRBV10-3 and TRBJ1-2; D remains ambiguous. Trimming took 2 bases from V and 3 from J, leaving 7 bases between them. The V gene's germline CDR1 is ENHRY and CDR2 SYGVKD. The CDR3 spans 13 residues. CDR3 sequence (DNA): TGTGCCATCAGTGAGCGGCTGGACTATGGCTACACCTTC. Translation gives CAISERLDYGYTF.